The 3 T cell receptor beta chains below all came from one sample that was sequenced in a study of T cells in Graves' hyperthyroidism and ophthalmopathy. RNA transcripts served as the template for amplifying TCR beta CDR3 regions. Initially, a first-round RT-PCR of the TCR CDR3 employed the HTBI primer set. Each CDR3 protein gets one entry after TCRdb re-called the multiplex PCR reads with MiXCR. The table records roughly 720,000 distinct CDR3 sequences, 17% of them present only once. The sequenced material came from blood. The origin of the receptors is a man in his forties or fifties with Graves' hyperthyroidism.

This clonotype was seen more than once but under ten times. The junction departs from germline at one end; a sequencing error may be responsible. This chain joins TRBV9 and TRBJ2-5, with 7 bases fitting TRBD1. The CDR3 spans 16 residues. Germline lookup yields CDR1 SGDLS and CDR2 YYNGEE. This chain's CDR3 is CAGSARYGTEQETQYF. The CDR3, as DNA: TGTGCCGGCAGCGCCCGATATGGGACAGAGCAAGAGACCCAGTACTTC.

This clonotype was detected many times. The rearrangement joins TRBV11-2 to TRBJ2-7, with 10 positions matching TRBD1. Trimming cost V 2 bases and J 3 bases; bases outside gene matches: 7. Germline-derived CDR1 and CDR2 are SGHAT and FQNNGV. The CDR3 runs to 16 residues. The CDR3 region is CASSLLSGTGVYEQYF. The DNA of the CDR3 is TGTGCCAGCAGCTTACTTTCCGGGACAGGGGTCTACGAGCAGTACTTC.

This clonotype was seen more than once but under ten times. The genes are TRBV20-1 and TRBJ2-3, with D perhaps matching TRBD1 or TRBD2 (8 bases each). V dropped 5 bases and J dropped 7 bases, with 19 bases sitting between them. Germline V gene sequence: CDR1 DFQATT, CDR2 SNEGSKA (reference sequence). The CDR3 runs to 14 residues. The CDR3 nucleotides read TGCAGTGCTTACATTAGCGGGGACAGGAATACGCAGTATTTT. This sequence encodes CSAYISGDRNTQYF.